This T cell receptor beta chain was captured by sequencing in a study of blood T cell repertoires in COVID-19. Study-wide context: Acute and convalescent COVID-19 samples came from the United States, Italy and Spain. PBMCs, B-cell-depleted T cells, or T cells provided the cDNA or gDNA that made up the material.

As processed by the authors: Estimation of nucleated cell counts relied on the amplification of reference gene primers. Assay used: immunoSEQ multiplex PCR; TCRdb lists only in-frame clones, some missing. V and J calls and clone size are copied from that table; D and trimming were computed from the DNA. The top ten clones hold around 2.9% of a sample with approximately 240,000 clones, about 85% of them seen once. The CDR3 contains 15 residues. V lost 5 bases to trimming and J lost 5 bases; unmatched junction nucleotides: 8. Germline V lookup: CDR1 MDHEN, CDR2 SYDVKM. Sequencing was done on a sample of peripheral blood. This chain connects TRBV28 to TRBJ1-1; TRBD1 matches 10 bases. This receptor was taken from a man aged 50 to 60 who had recovered from COVID-19. For the CDR3, the DNA is TGTGCCAGCAGTGACCGGGACAGGGGTAGGACTGAAGCTTTCTTT. Translation: CASSDRDRGRTEAFF.